This TCR beta chain is drawn from a study of tumor T cells in aggressive B-cell lymphoma. Germline V gives CDR1 KGHSH, CDR2 LQKENI. V was clipped by 2 bases and J by 2 bases; unmatched bases: 9. The CDR3 is 16 amino acids. The repertoire was sequenced with immunoSEQ multiplex PCR; TCRdb's copy has only in-frame clones and lacks some. Altogether some 12,000 clones are present, roughly 90% being singletons, with the ten largest covering over 2%. Sequencing used tumor tissue. The clonotype comes from an adult with diffuse large B cell lymphoma. J is TRBJ2-7 and V is TRBV18; 7 positions match TRBD2. CDR3: CASSPDGTIPTYEQYF. For the CDR3, the DNA is TGTGCCAGCTCACCAGACGGGACTATCCCAACCTACGAGCAGTACTTC. Full variable domain (missing parts from reference TRBV18 and TRBJ2-7): NAGVMQNPRHLVRRRGQEARLRCSPMKGHSHVYWYRQLPEEGLKFMVYLQKENIIDESGMPKERFSAEFPKEGPSILRIQQVVRGDSAAYFCASSPDGTIPTYEQYFGPGTRLTVT.